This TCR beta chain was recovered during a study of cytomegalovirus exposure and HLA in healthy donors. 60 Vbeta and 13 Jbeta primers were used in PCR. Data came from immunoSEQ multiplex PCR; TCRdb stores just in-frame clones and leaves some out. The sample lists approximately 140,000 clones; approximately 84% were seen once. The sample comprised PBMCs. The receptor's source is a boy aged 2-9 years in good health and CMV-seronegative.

CDR3 nucleotides: TGTGCCAGCAGCTTGGGCACTAGCACAGATACGCAGTATTTT. This translates into CASSLGTSTDTQYF. The genes are TRBV5-6 and TRBJ2-3; D unresolved. V lost 0 bases and J 0 bases, leaving 5 bases between the germline ends. The V gene's germline CDR1 is SGHDT and CDR2 YYEEEE. The length of the CDR3 is 14 residues.